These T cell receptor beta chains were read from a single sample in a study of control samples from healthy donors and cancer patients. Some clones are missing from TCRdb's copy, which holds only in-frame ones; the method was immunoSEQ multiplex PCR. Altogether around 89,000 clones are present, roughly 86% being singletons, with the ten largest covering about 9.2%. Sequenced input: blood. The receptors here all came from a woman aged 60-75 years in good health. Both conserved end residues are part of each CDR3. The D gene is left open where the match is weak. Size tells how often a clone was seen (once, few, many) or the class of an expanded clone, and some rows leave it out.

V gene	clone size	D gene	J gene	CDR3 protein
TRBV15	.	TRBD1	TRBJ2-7	CATSRDRVTGVEQYF
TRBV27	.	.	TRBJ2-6	CASSLQGSGANVLTF
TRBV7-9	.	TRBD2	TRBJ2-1	CASSLREGNEQFF
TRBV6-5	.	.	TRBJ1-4	CASSYGTLGEKLFF
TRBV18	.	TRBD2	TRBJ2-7	CASADDGLAGIYEQYF
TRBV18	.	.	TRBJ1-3	CASSPQPDRNTIYF
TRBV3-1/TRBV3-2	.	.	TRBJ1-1	CASSQDGRTEAFF
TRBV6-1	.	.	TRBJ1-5	CASSDPRGNHQPQHF
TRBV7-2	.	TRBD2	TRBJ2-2	CASSYSGGAVVGELFF
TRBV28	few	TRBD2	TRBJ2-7	CASSLPRAAGARNEQYF
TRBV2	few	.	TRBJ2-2	CARDSDTGELFF
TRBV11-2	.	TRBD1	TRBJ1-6	CASSLDPGQGNSPLHF
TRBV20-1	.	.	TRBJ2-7	CSAREVGVQYF
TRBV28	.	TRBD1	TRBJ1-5	CASSLGQGGVQPQHF
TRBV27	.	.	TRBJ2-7	CASSFGRAYEQYF
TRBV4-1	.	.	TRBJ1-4	CASSHSPGRSNEKLFF
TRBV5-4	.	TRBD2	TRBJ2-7	CASSLETSGRSEQYF
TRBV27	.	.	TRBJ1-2	CASSSQRRANYGYTF
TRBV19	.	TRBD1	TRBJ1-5	CASSIGRGPVHQHF
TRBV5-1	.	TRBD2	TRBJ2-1	CASRPGLAGEGNEQFF
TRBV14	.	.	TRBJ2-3	CASSQDGKIGDTQYF
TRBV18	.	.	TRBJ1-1	CASSPPIRPNTEAFF
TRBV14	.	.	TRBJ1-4	CASSQARGEKLFF
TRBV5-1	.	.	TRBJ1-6	CASSLAGGRNNSPLHF
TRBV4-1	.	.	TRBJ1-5	CASSQDRTQGQPQHF
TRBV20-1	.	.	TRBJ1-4	CSASIGGLGEKLFF
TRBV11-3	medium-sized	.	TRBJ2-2	CASSLRDPGELFF
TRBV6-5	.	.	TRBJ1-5	CATRGPINSNQPQHF